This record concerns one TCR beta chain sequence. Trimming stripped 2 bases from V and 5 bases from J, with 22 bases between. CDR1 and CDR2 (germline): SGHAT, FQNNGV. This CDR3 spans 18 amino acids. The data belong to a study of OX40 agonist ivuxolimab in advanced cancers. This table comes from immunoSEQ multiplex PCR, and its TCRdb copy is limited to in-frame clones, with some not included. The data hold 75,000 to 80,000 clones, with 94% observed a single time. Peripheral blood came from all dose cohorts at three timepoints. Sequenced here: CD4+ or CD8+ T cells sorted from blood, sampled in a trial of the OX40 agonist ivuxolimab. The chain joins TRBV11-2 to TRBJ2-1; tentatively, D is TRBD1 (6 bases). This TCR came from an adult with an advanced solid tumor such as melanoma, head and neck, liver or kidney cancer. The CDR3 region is CASSLRSWDILGDNEQFF. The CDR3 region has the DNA TGTGCCAGCAGCTTAAGAAGCTGGGACATTTTAGGGGACAATGAGCAGTTCTTC.